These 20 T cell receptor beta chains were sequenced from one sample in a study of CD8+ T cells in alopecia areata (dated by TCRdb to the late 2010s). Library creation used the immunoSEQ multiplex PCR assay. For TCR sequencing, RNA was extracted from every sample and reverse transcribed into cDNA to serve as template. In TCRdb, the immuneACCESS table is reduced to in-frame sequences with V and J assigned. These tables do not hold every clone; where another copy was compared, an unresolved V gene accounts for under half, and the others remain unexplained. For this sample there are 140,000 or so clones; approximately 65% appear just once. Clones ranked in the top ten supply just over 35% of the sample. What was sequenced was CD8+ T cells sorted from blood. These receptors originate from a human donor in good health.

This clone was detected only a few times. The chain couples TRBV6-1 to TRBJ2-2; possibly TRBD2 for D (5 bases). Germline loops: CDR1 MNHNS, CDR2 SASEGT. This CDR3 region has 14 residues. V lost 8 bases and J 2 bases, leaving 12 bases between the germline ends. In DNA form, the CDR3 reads TGTGCCAGCTCCTGGACTGAAAACACCGGGGAGCTGTTTTTT. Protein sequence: CASSWTENTGELFF.

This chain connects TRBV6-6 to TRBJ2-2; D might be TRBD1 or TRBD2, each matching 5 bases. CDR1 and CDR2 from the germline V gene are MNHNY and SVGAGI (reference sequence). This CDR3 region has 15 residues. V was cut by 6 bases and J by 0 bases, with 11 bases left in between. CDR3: CASSQGPPNTGELFF. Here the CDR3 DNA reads TGTGCCAGCAGCCAGGGACCTCCGAACACCGGGGAGCTGTTTTTT.

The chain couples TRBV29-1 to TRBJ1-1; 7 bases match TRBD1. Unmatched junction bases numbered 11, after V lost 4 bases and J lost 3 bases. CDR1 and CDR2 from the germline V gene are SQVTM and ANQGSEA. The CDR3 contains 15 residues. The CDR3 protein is CSVGATGTIDTEAFF. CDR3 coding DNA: TGCAGCGTTGGGGCGACAGGGACGATTGACACTGAAGCTTTCTTT.

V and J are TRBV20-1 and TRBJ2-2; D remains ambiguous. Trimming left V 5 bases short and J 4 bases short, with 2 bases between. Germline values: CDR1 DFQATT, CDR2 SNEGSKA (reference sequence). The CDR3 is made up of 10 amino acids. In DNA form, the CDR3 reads TGCAGTGCTGGCACCGGGGAGCTGTTTTTT. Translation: CSAGTGELFF.

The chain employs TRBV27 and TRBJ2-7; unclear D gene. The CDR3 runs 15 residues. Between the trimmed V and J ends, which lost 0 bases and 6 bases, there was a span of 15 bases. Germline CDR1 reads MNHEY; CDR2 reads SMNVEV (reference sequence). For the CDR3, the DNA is TGTGCCAGCAGTTTATCGCGAACGATGGCGACCGAGCAGTACTTC. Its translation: CASSLSRTMATEQYF.

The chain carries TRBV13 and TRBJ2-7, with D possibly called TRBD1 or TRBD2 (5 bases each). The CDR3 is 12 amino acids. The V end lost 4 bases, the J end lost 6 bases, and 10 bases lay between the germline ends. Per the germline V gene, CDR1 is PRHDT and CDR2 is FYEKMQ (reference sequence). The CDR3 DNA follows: TGTGCCAGCAGCTACGGGACCTCCGAGCAGTACTTC. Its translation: CASSYGTSEQYF.

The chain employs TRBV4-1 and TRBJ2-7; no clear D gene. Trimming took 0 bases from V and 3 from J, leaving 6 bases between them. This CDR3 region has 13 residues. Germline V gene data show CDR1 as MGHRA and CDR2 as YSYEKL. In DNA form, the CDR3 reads TGCGCCAGCAGCCAAGAGAGTGGCTACGAGCAGTACTTC. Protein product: CASSQESGYEQYF.

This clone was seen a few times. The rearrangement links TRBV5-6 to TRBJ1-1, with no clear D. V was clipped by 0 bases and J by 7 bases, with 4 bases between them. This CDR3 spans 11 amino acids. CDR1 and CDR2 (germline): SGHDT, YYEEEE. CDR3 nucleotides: TGTGCCAGCAGCTTGGGCAGTGAAGCTTTCTTT. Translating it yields CASSLGSEAFF. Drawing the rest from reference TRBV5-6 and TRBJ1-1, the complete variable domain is DAGVTQSPTHLIKTRGQQVTLRCSPKSGHDTVSWYQQALGQGPQFIFQYYEEEERQRGNFPDRFSGHQFPNYSSELNVNALLLGDSALYLCASSLGSEAFFGQGTRLTVV.

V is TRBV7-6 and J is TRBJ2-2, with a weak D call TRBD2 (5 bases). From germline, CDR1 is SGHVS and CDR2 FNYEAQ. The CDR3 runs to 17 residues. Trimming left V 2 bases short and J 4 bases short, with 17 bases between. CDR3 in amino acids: CASSLIPPAELTGELFF. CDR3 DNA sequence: TGTGCCAGCAGCTTAATCCCCCCAGCGGAGCTCACCGGGGAGCTGTTTTTT.

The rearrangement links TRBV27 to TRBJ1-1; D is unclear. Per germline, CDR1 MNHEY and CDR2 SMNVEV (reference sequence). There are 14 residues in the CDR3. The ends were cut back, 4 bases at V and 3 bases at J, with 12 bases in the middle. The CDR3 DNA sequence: TGTGCCAGCAGTTCGTACAGAATGCACACTGAAGCTTTCTTT. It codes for CASSSYRMHTEAFF.

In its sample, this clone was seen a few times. In nucleotides, the CDR3 is TGTGCCAGCAGCTTAGGCGCTGGGGCCAACGTCCTGACTTTC. Protein: CASSLGAGANVLTF. The genes are TRBV5-6 and TRBJ2-6, with D unclear. V was cut by 2 bases and J by 2 bases, with 5 bases left in between. The germline gives CDR1 SGHDT, CDR2 YYEEEE. The CDR3 extends over 14 amino acids.

CDR3 protein: CASSQDDRVTEAFF. Here the CDR3 DNA reads TGCGCCAGCAGCCAGGATGACAGGGTCACTGAAGCTTTCTTT. The chain joins TRBV4-1 to TRBJ1-1, with 7 bases fitting TRBD1. This CDR3 region has 14 residues. Looked up from germline, CDR1 is MGHRA and CDR2 is YSYEKL. J was trimmed by 4 bases and V by 3 bases; bases with no gene match: 5.

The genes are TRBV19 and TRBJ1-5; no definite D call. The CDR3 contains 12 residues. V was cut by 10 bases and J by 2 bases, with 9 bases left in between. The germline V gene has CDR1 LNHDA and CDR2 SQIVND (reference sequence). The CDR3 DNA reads TGTGCCACCCAGAGGGGCAATCAGCCCCAGCATTTT. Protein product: CATQRGNQPQHF. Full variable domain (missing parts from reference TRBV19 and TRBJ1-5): DGGITQSPKYLFRKEGQNVTLSCEQNLNHDAMYWYRQDPGQGLRLIYYSQIVNDFQKGDIAEGYSVSREKKESFPLTVTSAQKNPTAFYLCATQRGNQPQHFGDGTRLSIL.

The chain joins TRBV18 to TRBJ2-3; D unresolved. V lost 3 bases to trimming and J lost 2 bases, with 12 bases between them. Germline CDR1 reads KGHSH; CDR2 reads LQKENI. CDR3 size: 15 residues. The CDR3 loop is CASSPAAVHTDTQYF. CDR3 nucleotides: TGTGCCAGCTCACCGGCGGCAGTACACACAGATACGCAGTATTTT.

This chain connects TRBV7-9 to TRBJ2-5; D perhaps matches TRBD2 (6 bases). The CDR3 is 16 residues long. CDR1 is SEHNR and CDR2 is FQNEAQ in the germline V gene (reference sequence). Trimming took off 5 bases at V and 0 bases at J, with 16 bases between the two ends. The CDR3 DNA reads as TGTGCCAGCAGCCGCGTGGAGGGATCGTACCAAGAGACCCAGTACTTC. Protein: CASSRVEGSYQETQYF.

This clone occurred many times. The CDR3 loop reads CASSSSDSSGRRQQYF. The CDR3 region has the DNA TGTGCCAGCAGCTCGTCCGATAGTAGCGGGAGAAGGCAGCAGTACTTC. The V and J genes are TRBV7-2 and TRBJ2-7; 9 bases map to TRBD2. The CDR3 loop spans 16 amino acids. The trim removed 4 bases at V and 8 bases at J, leaving 15 bases unmatched. Germline lookup yields CDR1 SGHTA and CDR2 FQGNSA.

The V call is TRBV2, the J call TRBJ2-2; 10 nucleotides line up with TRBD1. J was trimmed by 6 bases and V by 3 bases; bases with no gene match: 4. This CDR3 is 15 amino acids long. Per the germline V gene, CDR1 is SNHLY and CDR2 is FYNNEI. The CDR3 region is CASSEGTGDPGELFF. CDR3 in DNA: TGTGCCAGCAGTGAGGGGACAGGGGACCCCGGGGAGCTGTTTTTT.

The CDR3 here is CASSLEGGTYNEQFF. The CDR3, as DNA: TGTGCCAGCAGCTTGGAGGGAGGGACTTACAATGAGCAGTTCTTC. The chain joins TRBV7-2 to TRBJ2-1; 7 bases agree with TRBD2. This CDR3 contains 15 residues. V shed 3 bases, J shed 4 bases, and the junction held 6 bases outside the gene matches. Germline V gene sequence: CDR1 SGHTA, CDR2 FQGNSA.

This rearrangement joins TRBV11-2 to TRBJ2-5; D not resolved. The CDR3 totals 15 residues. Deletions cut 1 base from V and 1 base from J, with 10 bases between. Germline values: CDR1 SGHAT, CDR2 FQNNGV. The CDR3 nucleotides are TGTGCCAGCAGCTTAGTACCGAGAGCCCAAGAGACCCAGTACTTC. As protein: CASSLVPRAQETQYF.

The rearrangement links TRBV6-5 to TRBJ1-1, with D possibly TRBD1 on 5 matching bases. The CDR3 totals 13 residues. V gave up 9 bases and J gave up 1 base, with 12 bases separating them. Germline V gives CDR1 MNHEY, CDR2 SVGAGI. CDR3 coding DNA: TGTGCCAGTCAAGATGGGGCGAACACTGAAGCTTTCTTT. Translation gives CASQDGANTEAFF.